This T cell receptor beta chain was documented in a study of cytomegalovirus exposure and HLA in healthy donors. Study at large: Under 85% of several hundred genotyped donors fell in the Caucasian-associated ancestry cluster.

Trimming removed 1 base from V and 0 bases from J; junction bases left unmatched: 1. CDR1 MNHNS and CDR2 SASEGT come from the germline V gene. The CDR3 spans 18 residues. General study results and limits: Within the data, a cluster of highly shared sequence variants was likely a sequencing artifact.

Note on this clone: Its antigen remains unidentified.

PCR amplification relied on 60 Vbeta primers (plus 13 Jbeta primers). The repertoire was sequenced with immunoSEQ multiplex PCR; TCRdb's copy has only in-frame clones and lacks some. This repertoire comprises 70,000 to 80,000 clones; its ten largest clones make up around 2.5%. The genes are TRBV6-1 and TRBJ2-1; 15 bases agree with TRBD2. The TCR comes from a man between 40 and 49 years old in good health and CMV-seronegative. Sequenced: PBMCs. CDR3 nucleotide sequence: TGTGCCAGCAGTGAAGGGACTAGCGGGGGGGCCTCCTACAATGAGCAGTTCTTC. Protein sequence: CASSEGTSGGASYNEQFF.